Presented here are 4 T cell receptor beta chains from one specimen sequenced in a study of T cells in localized non-small cell lung cancer. Clones were sequenced by immunoSEQ multiplex PCR, and TCRdb holds only the in-frame ones, with some missing. The sample holds about 6,400 clones, approximately 86% seen once. The material sequenced was peripheral blood, taken before any cancer treatment. The receptors here all came from a male donor at least 60 years old with stage I lung adenocarcinoma.

The chain joins TRBV2 to TRBJ2-1, with a tentative D call TRBD2 (5 bases). The CDR3 runs to 15 residues. Trimming left V 3 bases short and J 7 bases short, with 16 bases between. CDR1 is SNHLY and CDR2 is FYNNEI in the germline V gene. The CDR3 coding sequence is TGTGCCAGCAGTGACATCGGGGTCCCGCTTAATGAGCAGTTCTTC. Amino acids: CASSDIGVPLNEQFF.

The chain employs TRBV5-1 and TRBJ2-5; perhaps D is TRBD1 or TRBD2 (6 bases each). Trimming took off 1 base at V and 5 bases at J, with 15 bases between the two ends. The CDR3 loop spans 15 amino acids. Germline CDR1 SGHRS, CDR2 YFSETQ. The CDR3 sequence is CASSLWGASQETQYF. CDR3 in DNA: TGCGCCAGCAGCTTGTGGGGGGCTTCTCAGGAGACCCAGTACTTC.

The chain joins TRBV5-6 to TRBJ1-6; D gene ambiguous. CDR1 and CDR2 from the germline V gene are SGHDT and YYEEEE. The length of the CDR3 is 12 residues. Trimming shortened V by 4 bases and J by 9 bases, and 8 bases separated the two germline ends. CDR3 region: CASSVEASPLHF. As DNA, the CDR3 is TGTGCCAGCAGCGTGGAGGCTTCACCCCTCCACTTT.

The V and J genes are TRBV27 and TRBJ2-7; D gene uncertain. Germline V CDR1 and CDR2: MNHEY, SMNVEV (reference sequence). There are 14 residues in the CDR3. V shed 3 bases and J shed 3 bases, with 12 bases lying between them. CDR3 sequence (DNA): TGTGCCAGCAGTTTGGCAACTTCGTTCTACGAGCAGTACTTC. The encoded protein is CASSLATSFYEQYF.